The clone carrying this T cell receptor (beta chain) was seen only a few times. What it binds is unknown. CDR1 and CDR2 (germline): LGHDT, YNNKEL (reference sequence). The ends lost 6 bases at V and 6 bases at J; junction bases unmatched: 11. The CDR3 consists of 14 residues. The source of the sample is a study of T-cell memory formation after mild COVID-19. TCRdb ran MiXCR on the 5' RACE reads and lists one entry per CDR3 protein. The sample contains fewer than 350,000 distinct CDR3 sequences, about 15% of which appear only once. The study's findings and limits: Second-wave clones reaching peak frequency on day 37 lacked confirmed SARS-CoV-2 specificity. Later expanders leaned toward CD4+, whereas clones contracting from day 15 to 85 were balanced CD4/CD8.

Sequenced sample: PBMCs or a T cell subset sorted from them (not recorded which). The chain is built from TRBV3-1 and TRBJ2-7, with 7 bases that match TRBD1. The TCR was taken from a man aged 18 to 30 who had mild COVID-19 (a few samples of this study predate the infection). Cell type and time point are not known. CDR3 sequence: CASSLTGAGGEQYF. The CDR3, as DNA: TGTGCCAGCAGTCTTACAGGGGCGGGTGGCGAGCAGTACTTC.